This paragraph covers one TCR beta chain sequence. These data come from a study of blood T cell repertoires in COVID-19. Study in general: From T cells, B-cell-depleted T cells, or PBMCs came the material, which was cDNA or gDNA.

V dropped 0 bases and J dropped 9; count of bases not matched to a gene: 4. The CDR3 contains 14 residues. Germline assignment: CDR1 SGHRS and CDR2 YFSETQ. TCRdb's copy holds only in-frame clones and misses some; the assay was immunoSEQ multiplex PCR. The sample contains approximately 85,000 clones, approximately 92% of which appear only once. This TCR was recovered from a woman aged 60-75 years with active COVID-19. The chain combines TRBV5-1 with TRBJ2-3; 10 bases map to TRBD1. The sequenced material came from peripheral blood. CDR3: CASSLAGQGDTQYF. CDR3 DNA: TGCGCCAGCAGCTTGGCCGGACAGGGGGACACGCAGTATTTT.